Sequencing of this TCR beta chain was carried out in a study of blood T cell repertoires in COVID-19 (dated by TCRdb to about 2020). Looking at the study overall: The collaborator samples originated in the United States, Italy and Spain and spanned the acute and convalescent phases of COVID-19. The prospective study material was composed of cDNA or gDNA derived from T cells, B-cell-depleted T cells, or PBMCs. Deeply sampled blood TCRbeta repertoires from subjects exposed to, actively infected with, or recovered from COVID-19 were included in the dataset. A freely available public database, intended as a resource for researchers studying the immune response to SARS-CoV-2, is where the repertoires were released. The samples were drawn from two sources: the first 160 participants of the ongoing ImmuneRACE study, and over 1,000 subjects contributed by 6 global collaborators. Nearly every sample came with metadata listing a de-identified subject ID, COVID-19 status, age in years and sex. Where HLA class I and class II types were available, the types were taken from metadata supplied by the sample provider, not from assay-based typing.

The CDR3 starts with the cysteine, ends with the phenylalanine, and has 14 residues. The only DNA kept is the CDR3, 42 bases in frame from the first base. Relative to germline, V is 7 bases shorter and J is 2 bases shorter, with 12 bases between their ends. CDR1 is given as MDHEN and CDR2 as SYDVKM, both from the germline V gene. On this clone: The clone's antigen remains unknown. Per-base quality was not reported, and no clone a single base away is much larger than it.

The immunoSEQ Assay, a bias-controlled multiplex PCR, was used to amplify TCRbeta CDR3 regions from genomic DNA. On the study's bioinformatics: Within the assay, amplification of reference gene primers was used to estimate how many nucleated cells each sample contained. To quantify the absolute abundance of each unique TCRbeta CDR3 rearrangement, sequence reads were collapsed and filtered. For each sample, productive Simpson clonality was calculated as the square root of Simpson's diversity index across productive rearrangements. TCRdb provides this immuneACCESS table in a form limited to in-frame rearrangements. Some clones are lacking; in checked studies, under half of them reflect an unresolved V gene, and why the rest are absent is not known. The V and J calls and clone size are taken from that table; D and trimming were inferred from the DNA. The table for this sample lists under 140,000 clones; about 90% of them were counted only once. Of the sample, 4.8% is held by the ten largest clones.

The collaborating institutions used their own protocols to collect whole blood in K2EDTA tubes. Collaborator samples were shipped for TCRbeta analysis as frozen whole blood, isolated PBMCs, or DNA extracted from either sample type. What the research found in general, with its limitations: The amount of clinical and demographic metadata varied by source and participant and was provided uncurated.

Sequencing was performed on peripheral blood. This clonotype was sampled from a human donor in a cohort sampled during active COVID-19. The sequence links TRBV28 to TRBJ1-3; the D segment could be TRBD1, given 6 matching bases. CDR3 reads: CASKDSFAGNTIYF. The DNA reads as follows: TGTGCCAGCAAGGACAGTTTCGCTGGAAACACCATATATTTT. Outside the CDR3, residues come from the reference TRBV28 and TRBJ1-3 proteins, so the full variable domain is: DVKVTQSSRYLVKRTGEKVFLECVQDMDHENMFWYRQDPGLGLRLIYFSYDVKMKEKGDIPEGYSVSREKKERFSLILESASTNQTSMYLCASKDSFAGNTIYFGEGSWLTVV.